The T cell receptor beta chain under discussion was sequenced for a study of T cell clones after liver transplantation (dated by TCRdb to between 2019 and 2020). With regard to the full study: ITN030ST, the source of the samples, was a randomized trial that attempted immunosuppression withdrawal within 2 years of liver transplantation. Donor-reactive T cell clones were identified by TCRbeta sequencing following a pre-transplant mixed lymphocyte reaction and were subsequently tracked in post-transplant blood. Third party-reactive TCRbeta sequences were also identified from pre-transplant MLRs to serve as an antigen-independent comparator for donor-reactive sequences. Three of the eight recipients were HCV-positive; the others were transplanted for non-autoimmune, non-viral indications. No induction therapy was given to the subjects, and standard immunosuppression was administered until randomization at 12-24 months post-transplant. Tolerance meant complete immunosuppression withdrawal for at least one year without liver enzymes rising beyond twice the upper limit of normal. Blood samples were collected pre-transplant, pre-randomization before withdrawal, and post-randomization after either full withdrawal or failed withdrawal. The study cohort included 8 liver transplant recipients, of whom 3 were classified as tolerant and 5 as non-tolerant.

What the study reported, not specific to this receptor: Circulating donor-reactive CD4 TCRbeta sequences fell significantly post-transplant in most of the 8 subjects, irrespective of tolerance or HCV status. When repertoire turnover was accounted for, significantly reduced detection of donor-reactive sequences was found in 7 of 8 subjects for CD4 and in 8 of 8 subjects for CD8. In a couple of subjects, low numbers of available donor cells limited the measurable donor-reactive repertoire. Because of small, heterogeneous patient numbers and non-standardized post-transplant time points, the conclusions were only preliminary. Donor-reactive sequences declined more than third party-reactive ones, suggesting partial antigen-specific deletion unrelated to withdrawal success. Because allograft tissue specimens were not available, migration of donor-reactive T cells into the graft, rather than deletion, may have occurred.

Using immunoSEQ, frozen genomic DNA was subjected to high-throughput TCRbeta CDR3 sequencing, a process that included PCR amplification, mapping, bias correction and internal controls. As for the authors' bioinformatics: Productive rearrangements were retained, and unique TCRbeta sequences were defined by the CDR3 nucleotide sequence together with the V and J gene. For classification of a sequence as donor-reactive, at least 5-fold expansion in CFSE-low cells relative to unstimulated pre-transplant cells and a frequency of at least 0.01% were required. Minimum frequency thresholds were set for each subject based on the unstimulated sample with the lowest template count, ensuring at least 90% detection power. Jensen-Shannon divergence between the top 1000 TCRbeta sequences post- versus pre-transplant served as the measure of repertoire turnover. Two-sided Fisher's exact tests were used to test for changes in how often donor-reactive sequences were detected. TCRdb holds this immuneACCESS table with in-frame rearrangements only. Some clones are missing; in checked studies, unresolved V genes explain under half, and the rest has no known cause. That table is the source of V, J and clone size, and D and trimming were worked out from the DNA. The sample table shows nearly 55,000 clones, and about 88% are seen once. Together, the top ten hold approximately 8% of the sample.

This clone appeared a single time. Its specific antigen is unknown. There are no base qualities to consult, and no much larger clone falls within one base. The CDR3 runs 15 amino acids, cysteine and phenylalanine included. Only the CDR3 portion is preserved as DNA: 45 bases, with reading frame beginning at the first base. V is reduced by 6 bases and J by 2 bases, leaving a spacing of 14 bases between them. Sequences SGHTA (CDR1) and FQGNSA (CDR2) are obtained from the germline V gene. The meaning of the sample's time point label: pre-transplant. Thawed unstimulated PBMCs were stained for CD3, CD4 and CD8 and FACS-sorted into CD3+CD4+ and CD3+CD8+ populations. Randomization to immunosuppression withdrawal applied to every one of the 8 studied subjects. The Qiagen DNeasy Blood and Tissue Kit was used for isolation of genomic DNA.

The receptor chain draws on TRBV7-2 and TRBJ2-1, with the D segment identity uncertain. The TCR was taken from a human donor who received a liver transplant. This material consisted of CD4+ T cells from blood, taken before liver transplant. The DNA is TGTGCCAGCAGACTTGGTGGGCGGACCTACAATGAGCAGTTCTTC. It codes for CASRLGGRTYNEQFF.